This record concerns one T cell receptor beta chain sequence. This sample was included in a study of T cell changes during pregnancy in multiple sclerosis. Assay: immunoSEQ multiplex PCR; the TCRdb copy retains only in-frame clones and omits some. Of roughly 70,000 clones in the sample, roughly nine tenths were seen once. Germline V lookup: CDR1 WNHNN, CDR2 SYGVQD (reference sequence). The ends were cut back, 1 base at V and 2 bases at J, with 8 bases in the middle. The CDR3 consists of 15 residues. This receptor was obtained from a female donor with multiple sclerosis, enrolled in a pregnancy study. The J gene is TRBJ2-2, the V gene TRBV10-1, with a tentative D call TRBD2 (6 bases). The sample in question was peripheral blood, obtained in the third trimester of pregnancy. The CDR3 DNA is TGCGCCAGCAGTGAGTGGGACTTTAACACCGGGGAGCTGTTTTTT. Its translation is CASSEWDFNTGELFF.